What follows is one T cell receptor (beta chain) and its context. It lacks a known antigen. Nothing much larger sits one base from this clone, and base qualities are not available. Synthetic TCR analog templates were spiked into each PCR to estimate absolute template abundance from read counts. TCRbeta CDR3 regions were amplified from genomic DNA with bias-controlled V and J gene primers using the immunoSEQ assay. Rearranged TCRbeta segments were sequenced at approximately 20X coverage. Per the source publication's procedure: Sequencing errors were corrected by clustering and CDR3s were annotated against IMGT to assign V, D and J genes. Only productive TCRbeta rearrangements were used in downstream analyses, excluding out-of-frame or stop-codon sequences. To compute clonality, Shannon entropy was normalized by the log of the number of unique productive sequences and then subtracted from one. Fisher's exact test with Benjamini-Hochberg correction, at a threshold of adjusted p below 0.01, was used to find clones that differed between time points or between blood and tumor. The clones in this table, taken by TCRdb from immuneACCESS, are in-frame only. Not every clone is retained; where verified, under half of the shortfall comes from an unresolved V gene, and the cause of the rest is unknown. V and J calls and clone size are given by that table; D and trimming were obtained from the DNA. Within this sample are 35,000 to 55,000 clones, with around 80% of them counted one time only. The ten largest clonotypes hold 3% to 3.5% of the sample.

A total of 25 to 30 patients with locally advanced or metastatic urothelial carcinoma, treated at Memorial Sloan Kettering on a trial protocol, made up the cohort. Peripheral blood mononuclear cells were collected pretreatment and during treatment, at between 1 and 8 total time points per patient. The Qiagen DNeasy Blood extraction kit was used to purify genomic DNA from total PBMCs and from tumor samples. Collected pretreatment and during treatment, PBMCs were isolated and stored as previously described. According to the germline V gene, CDR1 reads SQVTM and CDR2 reads ANQGSEA. CDR3 length: 12 amino acids, cysteine to phenylalanine. The only DNA kept is the CDR3, 36 bases in frame from the first base. Trimming costs V 5 bases and J 7 bases, and their ends lie 12 bases apart. The record originates from a study of PD-L1 blockade in urothelial cancer (dated by TCRdb to between 2016 and 2019). A note on the overall study: Every patient began therapy in about 2014 and was given atezolizumab 1,200 mg intravenously every 3 weeks. Pretreatment blood TCR-seq was available for around 29 patients, at least one posttreatment blood collection was obtained for 25 or so patients, and tumor TCR-seq was available for 25 or so patients. About 90% of the 29 patients were identified as males with urothelial cancer of bladder origin, and a prior smoking history was reported by 18 of 29 patients. Blood samples were analyzed at two time points: 3 weeks after treatment start (second dose) and 6 weeks after treatment start. Somatic, immune and clinical correlates of response to PD-L1 blockade with atezolizumab in urothelial cancer were the focus of an exploratory multi-omic analysis. Blood samples yielded a median of around 130,000 T cells and 65,000 to 95,000 unique TCRs, with median clonality 0.080. Progression-free survival longer than 6 months counted as durable clinical benefit, and TCR features were additionally tested against both progression-free and overall survival. Pretreatment tumor samples and matched peripheral blood, collected serially before and after atezolizumab treatment, underwent TCR sequencing. Whole exome sequencing and RNA sequencing of pretreatment tumors were performed alongside TCR sequencing in the same patients. An ECOG performance status of 0 or 1 was recorded for the patients, and 0 to 3 prior chemotherapy regimens had been received by the patients. Several patients achieved durable clinical benefit and 20 did not. Overall results and qualifications from the work: A pretreatment peripheral blood TCR clonality below the median was linked to improved progression-free and overall survival. Among patients with durable benefit, tumor-associated TCR clones showed greater expansion in peripheral blood 3 weeks after treatment started (n ≈ 20, p = 0.022). Because the sample size was small (n of about 29) and many exploratory analyses were performed, the results are intended to be hypothesis-generating.

Source: PBMCs, taken around atezolizumab (anti-PD-L1) treatment. The receptor comes from an older man with urothelial cancer. The rearranged chain carries TRBV29-1 and TRBJ2-1; the D segment could be TRBD2, given 6 matching bases. The CDR3: CSVKTGRNEQFF. The DNA reads as follows: TGCAGCGTTAAGACGGGGAGGAATGAGCAGTTCTTC.